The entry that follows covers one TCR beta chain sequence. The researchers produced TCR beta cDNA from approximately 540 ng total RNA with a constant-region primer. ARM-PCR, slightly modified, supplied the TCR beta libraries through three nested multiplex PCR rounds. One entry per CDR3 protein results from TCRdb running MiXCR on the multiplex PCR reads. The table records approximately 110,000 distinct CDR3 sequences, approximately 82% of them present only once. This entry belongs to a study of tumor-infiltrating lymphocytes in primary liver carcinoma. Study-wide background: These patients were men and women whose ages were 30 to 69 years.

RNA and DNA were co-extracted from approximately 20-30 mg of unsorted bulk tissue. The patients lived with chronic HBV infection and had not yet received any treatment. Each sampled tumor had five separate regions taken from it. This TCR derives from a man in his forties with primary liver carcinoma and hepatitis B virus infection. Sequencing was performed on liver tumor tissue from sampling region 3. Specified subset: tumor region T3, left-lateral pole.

The CDR3 bases are TGCAGTACCATGACATCTGAGACCGGCACTCCCTACGAGCAGTACTTC. Translated: CSTMTSETGTPYEQYF. This chain joins TRBV29-1 and TRBJ2-7; D remains ambiguous. The germline V gene has CDR1 SQVTM and CDR2 ANQGSEA. The CDR3 extends over 16 amino acids.